Following are 32 T cell receptor beta chains from one sample sequenced in a study of beta chain features in type 1 diabetes. These receptors lack a known antigen. General study points: TCRB CDR3s from Type 1 diabetes patients were moderately but significantly shorter in all four CD4+ subsets.

Expressed TCRB transcripts were sequenced, since all the RNA that had been isolated was reverse transcribed. Using immunoSEQ multiplex PCR, the repertoire was profiled, and TCRdb retains in-frame clones only, with some absent. The sample lists roughly 330,000 clones; roughly 12% were seen once. Sequenced material: naive CD4+ T cells from blood. Every receptor here comes from a woman under 30 with type 1 diabetes.

This clone has more than one count but fewer than ten. The V gene is TRBV18, the J gene TRBJ1-1; 11 bases align to TRBD1. The CDR3 runs 15 residues. V gave up 3 bases and J gave up 4 bases; unmatched junction bases: 4. Per the germline V gene, CDR1 is KGHSH and CDR2 is LQKENI. CDR3: CASSPPGQGGTEAFF. CDR3 bases: TGTGCCAGCTCACCTCCGGGACAGGGGGGCACTGAAGCTTTCTTT.

This clone was picked up a small number of times. Written as DNA, the CDR3 is TGCGCCAGCAGCCAACTCTCTGGGGCCAACGTCCTGACTTTC. This sequence encodes CASSQLSGANVLTF. The V gene is TRBV4-1, the J gene TRBJ2-6; no reliable D call. Trimming shortened V by 2 bases and J by 0 bases, and 2 bases separated the two germline ends. The CDR3 extends over 14 amino acids. Germline assignment: CDR1 MGHRA and CDR2 YSYEKL.

V gene TRBV7-9 combines with J gene TRBJ1-2, with 9 bases lining up with TRBD1. Germline CDR1 is SEHNR and CDR2 is FQNEAQ (reference sequence). CDR3 size: 14 residues. V lost 5 bases and J lost 3; bases outside the gene matches: 4. The CDR3 protein is CASSPGQGDYGYTF. The CDR3, as DNA: TGTGCCAGCAGCCCGGGACAGGGAGACTATGGCTACACCTTC.

This clone was counted between two and nine times. The rearrangement uses TRBV2 and TRBJ2-3; 13 bases line up with TRBD2. The germline V gene encodes CDR1 SNHLY and CDR2 FYNNEI. The CDR3 totals 15 residues. J lost 6 bases, V lost 8 bases, and 8 bases had no gene match. The CDR3 DNA follows: TGTGCCAGCGGTGGGACTAGCGGGAATAGGGATACGCAGTATTTT. The encoded protein is CASGGTSGNRDTQYF.

The chain couples TRBV5-4 to TRBJ2-1, with TRBD2 identical over 7 bases. V lost 0 bases, J lost 4 bases, and 4 bases stayed unmatched. This CDR3 comprises 15 residues. The germline V gene has CDR1 SGHNT and CDR2 YYREEE (reference sequence). CDR3 nucleotides: TGTGCCAGCAGCTTGGAACGGGAGGAGTACAATGAGCAGTTCTTC. Translating gives CASSLEREEYNEQFF.

This chain connects TRBV27 to TRBJ2-5; TRBD2 agrees at 8 bases. CDR1 and CDR2 (germline): MNHEY, SMNVEV (reference sequence). The CDR3 is made up of 15 amino acids. J was trimmed by 2 bases and V by 0 bases; bases with no gene match: 2. In DNA, the CDR3 is TGTGCCAGCAGTTTATCACTAGCGGTACAAGAGACCCAGTACTTC. This codes for CASSLSLAVQETQYF.

This clone came up a few times. The chain joins TRBV6-4 to TRBJ2-3, with D uncertain. Trimming left V 2 bases short and J 2 bases short, with 8 bases between. Germline V CDR1 and CDR2: MRHNA, SNTAGT. The CDR3 totals 14 residues. The DNA for the CDR3 is TGTGCCAGCAGTGACAGTGGCTTCACAGATACGCAGTATTTT. It specifies CASSDSGFTDTQYF.

The CDR3 DNA sequence: TGTGCCAGCAGCTTGGGGGTAGCGGGAGTAGGAGAGACCCAGTACTTC. Its protein is CASSLGVAGVGETQYF. The V call is TRBV5-4, the J call TRBJ2-5; TRBD2 agrees at 9 bases. This CDR3 is 16 amino acids long. Germline values: CDR1 SGHNT, CDR2 YYREEE (reference sequence). V lost 0 bases, J lost 4 bases, and 7 bases stayed unmatched.

The chain combines TRBV18 with TRBJ1-5, with TRBD1 identical over 12 bases. CDR3 length: 16 amino acids. Germline values: CDR1 KGHSH, CDR2 LQKENI. V dropped 6 bases and J dropped 5; count of bases not matched to a gene: 8. The CDR3 loop is CASSPGTGGIDQPQHF. CDR3 in DNA: TGTGCCAGCTCCCCCGGGACAGGGGGCATCGATCAGCCCCAGCATTTT.

The CDR3 nucleotides read TGTGCCAGCAGCTTAGGACAGGGGGTCACCTACGAGCAGTACGTC. It is translated as CASSLGQGVTYEQYV. The chain carries TRBV11-2 and TRBJ2-7; TRBD1 agrees at 9 bases. The CDR3 is 15 residues long. V shed 1 base and J 2 bases; nucleotides not matched to a gene: 3. Germline CDR1 and CDR2: SGHAT and FQNNGV.

J is TRBJ2-1 and V is TRBV11-2, with 8 bases that match TRBD2. Trimming removed 1 base from V and 6 bases from J; junction bases left unmatched: 5. The CDR3 consists of 15 residues. Per germline, CDR1 SGHAT and CDR2 FQNNGV. CDR3 bases: TGTGCCAGCAGCTTAGGAGCGGGAGTTGTCAATGAGCAGTTCTTC. Translation gives CASSLGAGVVNEQFF. Drawing the rest from reference TRBV11-2 and TRBJ2-1, the complete variable domain is EAGVAQSPRYKIIEKRQSVAFWCNPISGHATLYWYQQILGQGPKLLIQFQNNGVVDDSQLPKDRFSAERLKGVDSTLKIQPAKLEDSAVYLCASSLGAGVVNEQFFGPGTRLTVL.

This clone was recorded a few times. V gene TRBV19 combines with J gene TRBJ2-7, with a possible D match to TRBD1 (5 bases). The CDR3 runs 13 residues. The germline CDR1 and CDR2 sequences are LNHDA and SQIVND (reference sequence). Trimming left V 10 bases short and J 3 bases short, with 16 bases between. As DNA, the CDR3 is TGTGCCACCAGAACAGGTACAGGCTACGAGCAGTACTTC. Encoded protein: CATRTGTGYEQYF. The complete variable domain, with remaining parts taken from reference TRBV19 and TRBJ2-7, reads DGGITQSPKYLFRKEGQNVTLSCEQNLNHDAMYWYRQDPGQGLRLIYYSQIVNDFQKGDIAEGYSVSREKKESFPLTVTSAQKNPTAFYLCATRTGTGYEQYFGPGTRLTVT.

The chain is built from TRBV4-2 and TRBJ2-3, with 8 bases that match TRBD1. Germline CDR1 is LGHNA and CDR2 is YNFKEQ. J lost 0 bases, V lost 4 bases, and 6 bases had no gene match. This CDR3 has 16 residues. The CDR3 coding sequence is TGTGCCAGCAGCCCCCTTGACAGGGGTAGCACAGATACGCAGTATTTT. It codes for CASSPLDRGSTDTQYF.

V is TRBV2 and J is TRBJ2-3, with D perhaps matching TRBD1 (6 bases). Looked up from germline, CDR1 is SNHLY and CDR2 is FYNNEI. This CDR3 has 13 residues. The V gene lost 6 bases and the J gene lost 4 bases, with 11 bases spanning the gap. The CDR3 bases are TGTGCCAGCAGCTTACAGGGTCCAGATACGCAGTATTTT. Amino acids: CASSLQGPDTQYF.

On this clone: The junction departs from germline at one end; a sequencing error may be responsible. The gene calls are TRBV20-1 and TRBJ1-1, with D unclear. Germline V CDR1 and CDR2: DFQATT, SNEGSKA (reference sequence). CDR3 size: 11 residues. The CDR3 loop reads CSVQITDLGNF. For the CDR3, the DNA is TGCAGTGTCCAAATTACCGATCTCGGGAACTTT.

The chain links TRBV7-9 to TRBJ2-3; TRBD2 matches at 7 bases. Germline CDR1 SEHNR, CDR2 FQNEAQ (reference sequence). CDR3 length: 17 residues. V lost 5 bases and J lost 0; bases outside the gene matches: 11. The CDR3 nucleotides are TGTGCCAGCAGCGACCTACTAGCGTTAGCTAGCACAGATACGCAGTATTTT. It is translated as CASSDLLALASTDTQYF.

Only a few counts were recorded for this clone. This chain joins TRBV9 and TRBJ2-3, with 11 nucleotides matching TRBD2. The CDR3 has 15 amino acids. Germline values: CDR1 SGDLS, CDR2 YYNGEE. V lost 1 base, J lost 5 bases, and 3 bases stayed unmatched. CDR3 loop: CASSVRLAGGDTQYF. As DNA, the CDR3 is TGTGCCAGCAGCGTACGGCTAGCGGGAGGAGATACGCAGTATTTT.

The rearrangement uses TRBV19 and TRBJ2-3, with D perhaps TRBD2 (6 bases). Germline V gene lookup returns CDR1 LNHDA and CDR2 SQIVND (reference sequence). The CDR3 loop spans 16 amino acids. Between the trimmed V and J ends, which lost 4 bases and 4 bases, there was a span of 18 bases. CDR3 DNA sequence: TGTGCCAGTAGTAGGGGGGACGTACATGGCGCAGATACGCAGTATTTT. This sequence encodes CASSRGDVHGADTQYF. Drawing the rest from reference TRBV19 and TRBJ2-3, the complete variable domain is DGGITQSPKYLFRKEGQNVTLSCEQNLNHDAMYWYRQDPGQGLRLIYYSQIVNDFQKGDIAEGYSVSREKKESFPLTVTSAQKNPTAFYLCASSRGDVHGADTQYFGPGTRLTVL.

This clone has more than one count but fewer than ten. The chain employs TRBV19 and TRBJ1-5; the D is unclear. The V end was cut by 2 bases, the J end by 0 bases, with 5 bases between. This CDR3 contains 14 residues. Germline values: CDR1 LNHDA, CDR2 SQIVND (reference sequence). The CDR3 reads CASSIQVSNQPQHF. For the CDR3, the DNA is TGTGCCAGTAGTATACAGGTTAGCAATCAGCCCCAGCATTTT.

This clone has more than one count but fewer than ten. This sequence joins TRBV7-8 and TRBJ1-5, with TRBD1 identical over 10 bases. V was clipped by 5 bases and J by 3 bases; unmatched bases: 4. The CDR3 runs 15 residues. Germline V gives CDR1 SGHVS, CDR2 FQNEAQ. CDR3 bases: TGTGCCAGCAGCACGGACAGGGGGAACAATCAGCCCCAGCATTTT. It translates to CASSTDRGNNQPQHF.

V usage is TRBV27 and J usage is TRBJ1-1; D unclear. Germline assignment: CDR1 MNHEY and CDR2 SMNVEV (reference sequence). Trimming removed 0 bases from V and 0 bases from J, with 14 bases in between. The CDR3 runs 17 residues. The CDR3 sequence is CASSLSGMGAVNTEAFF. As DNA, the CDR3 is TGTGCCAGCAGTTTATCGGGTATGGGAGCTGTGAACACTGAAGCTTTCTTT.

The CDR3 nucleotides read TGTGCCAGCAGCGAGAGGACTAGCGGGTCCTCCTACGAGCAGTACTTC. It translates to CASSERTSGSSYEQYF. The chain has TRBV7-2 and TRBJ2-7, with 11 bases fitting TRBD2. Germline trimming cut 5 bases from V and 0 bases from J; bases unmatched to any gene: 6. The CDR3 consists of 16 residues. CDR1 and CDR2 (germline): SGHTA, FQGNSA.

The rearrangement links TRBV19 to TRBJ2-1; D remains unclear. The CDR3 runs 12 residues. CDR1 is LNHDA and CDR2 is SQIVND in the germline V gene (reference sequence). V gave up 9 bases and J gave up 0 bases, with 6 bases separating them. CDR3: CASAASYNEQFF. The CDR3 region has the DNA TGTGCCAGCGCGGCCTCCTACAATGAGCAGTTCTTC.

The chain employs TRBV19 and TRBJ1-1; the match to TRBD1 covers 7 bases. The V segment lost 3 bases and the J segment 3 bases; nucleotides outside the gene matches: 7. Germline V CDR1 and CDR2: LNHDA, SQIVND (reference sequence). This CDR3 contains 15 residues. For the CDR3, the DNA is TGTGCCAGTAGTATGACAGGGCTTTTGGACACTGAAGCTTTCTTT. As protein: CASSMTGLLDTEAFF.

This clone was observed a few times. The V gene is TRBV11-2, the J gene TRBJ1-2; no firm D call. Germline V lookup: CDR1 SGHAT, CDR2 FQNNGV. Deletions cut 1 base from V and 5 bases from J, with 8 bases between. This CDR3 is 13 amino acids long. CDR3 sequence reads: CASSLGLEYGYTF. In DNA, the CDR3 is TGTGCCAGCAGCTTAGGGTTAGAATATGGCTACACCTTC.

V usage is TRBV5-1 and J usage is TRBJ2-1; 8 positions match TRBD2. V was pared by 0 bases and J by 7 bases, with 6 bases of the junction left unmatched. From germline, CDR1 is SGHRS and CDR2 YFSETQ. The CDR3 spans 15 residues. CDR3 protein: CASSLGAGVRNEQFF. In DNA, the CDR3 is TGCGCCAGCAGCTTGGGAGCGGGAGTACGAAATGAGCAGTTCTTC.

V and J are TRBV7-9 and TRBJ2-1; TRBD1 agrees at 10 bases. V shed 5 bases, J shed 6 bases, and the junction held 4 bases outside the gene matches. Germline assignment: CDR1 SEHNR and CDR2 FQNEAQ (reference sequence). The CDR3 is 14 residues long. Here the CDR3 reads CASSVGDRGNEQFF. Here the CDR3 DNA reads TGTGCCAGCAGCGTAGGGGACAGGGGCAATGAGCAGTTCTTC.

Only a few counts were recorded for this clone. CDR3 protein: CASSVAPTSGRADGELFF. The CDR3 DNA sequence: TGTGCCAGCAGCGTAGCTCCGACTAGCGGGAGGGCCGACGGGGAGCTGTTTTTT. The chain employs TRBV9 and TRBJ2-2; 14 bases fit TRBD2. The CDR3 length is 18 residues. Germline V gene sequence: CDR1 SGDLS, CDR2 YYNGEE. V was pared by 0 bases and J by 7 bases, with 8 bases of the junction left unmatched.

This clone turned up a few times. The chain couples TRBV5-1 to TRBJ2-1; D is uncertain. The ends were cut back, 0 bases at V and 5 bases at J, with 9 bases in the middle. The CDR3 is 14 residues long. Germline CDR1 is SGHRS and CDR2 is YFSETQ. CDR3 coding DNA: TGCGCCAGCAGCTTGGGTGGTGTAGACAATGAGCAGTTCTTC. Its translation is CASSLGGVDNEQFF.

V and J are TRBV19 and TRBJ2-1; TRBD2 aligns across 11 bases. With V trimmed by 4 bases and J by 3 bases, 11 bases remained unmatched. This CDR3 comprises 18 residues. CDR1 is LNHDA and CDR2 is SQIVND in the germline V gene (reference sequence). CDR3 protein: CASSSTRVAGGIYNEQFF. CDR3 in DNA: TGTGCCAGTAGTAGCACGCGGGTAGCGGGAGGGATCTACAATGAGCAGTTCTTC.

This clone was observed a few times. V and J are TRBV18 and TRBJ1-5, with 9 bases fitting TRBD1. CDR1 is KGHSH, CDR2 LQKENI, per germline. CDR3 size: 16 residues. With V trimmed by 0 bases and J by 6 bases, 6 bases remained unmatched. Here the CDR3 reads CASSPPGTGLVQPQHF. For the CDR3, the DNA is TGTGCCAGCTCACCACCCGGGACAGGGCTCGTTCAGCCCCAGCATTTT.

The chain uses TRBV27 and TRBJ1-2, with 10 bases lining up with TRBD1. V gave up 5 bases and J gave up 6 bases; unmatched junction bases: 9. Per germline, CDR1 MNHEY and CDR2 SMNVEV (reference sequence). The CDR3 consists of 15 residues. CDR3 bases: TGTGCCAGCAGTCCAAGGGACAGGGGCCGGAATGGCTACACCTTC. Translated: CASSPRDRGRNGYTF.